Each of the 28 T cell receptor beta chains below was sequenced from the same sample in a study of technical replicates of blood from a few donors. Clones were read by immunoSEQ multiplex PCR, and TCRdb kept only the in-frame ones, dropping some. The data show 60,000 to 90,000 clones, approximately 97% seen once. The sample comprised T cells isolated from PBMCs. The receptors derive from a human donor in good health.

The rearrangement joins TRBV9 to TRBJ2-1; 11 nucleotides align to TRBD2. From germline, CDR1 is SGDLS and CDR2 YYNGEE. The CDR3 is 15 residues long. V was clipped by 2 bases and J by 7 bases; unmatched bases: 5. The DNA of the CDR3 is TGTGCCAGCAGCGTTGGTCTAGCGGGGGGAAATGAGCAGTTCTTC. Translating gives CASSVGLAGGNEQFF.

The chain couples TRBV11-2 to TRBJ1-5; tentatively, D is TRBD1 (6 bases). Trimming removed 4 bases at V and 5 bases at J, with 9 bases between. Germline CDR1 and CDR2: SGHAT and FQNNGV. This CDR3 spans 13 amino acids. This CDR3 reads CASSWTDYQPQHF. The CDR3 DNA reads TGTGCCAGCAGCTGGACAGACTATCAGCCCCAGCATTTT.

The chain links TRBV30 to TRBJ1-3; D gene uncertain. This CDR3 spans 13 amino acids. Trimming removed 0 bases from V and 3 bases from J, with 6 bases in between. Germline-derived CDR1 and CDR2 are GTSNPN and SVGIG (reference sequence). The CDR3 DNA reads TGTGCCTGGAGTGTACTAATTGGAAACACCATATATTTT. This codes for CAWSVLIGNTIYF.

The chain joins TRBV6-1 to TRBJ1-2; TRBD1 is a possible D gene (5 bases). Germline V CDR1 and CDR2: MNHNS, SASEGT. V lost 3 bases to trimming and J lost 6 bases, with 8 bases between them. The CDR3 runs 12 residues. In DNA form, the CDR3 reads TGTGCCAGCAGTGATAGGACAAATGGCTACACCTTC. This gives the protein CASSDRTNGYTF.

J is TRBJ2-5 and V is TRBV14; 9 bases match TRBD2. The CDR3 extends over 14 amino acids. Trimming removed 5 bases from V and 5 bases from J; junction bases left unmatched: 6. From germline, CDR1 is SGHDN and CDR2 FVKESK. Here the CDR3 reads CASSWREGLETQYF. CDR3 nucleotide sequence: TGTGCCAGCAGCTGGCGGGAGGGCCTGGAGACCCAGTACTTC.

The rearrangement uses TRBV7-7 and TRBJ2-2; D is possibly TRBD1 (6 bases). Trimming took 6 bases from V and 6 from J, leaving 11 bases between them. Germline loops: CDR1 SSHAT, CDR2 FNYEAQ (reference sequence). This CDR3 comprises 13 residues. The CDR3 DNA follows: TGTGCCAGCAGTCCACAGGGATCCGGGGAGCTGTTTTTT. Translated, it gives CASSPQGSGELFF.

The chain has TRBV9 and TRBJ2-1; 9 positions agree with TRBD2. CDR1 SGDLS and CDR2 YYNGEE come from the germline V gene. The J segment lost 3 bases and the V segment lost 1 base, leaving 5 bases of the junction unmatched. This CDR3 is 16 amino acids long. The CDR3 sequence: CASSVQAGGHYNEQFF. The CDR3, as DNA: TGTGCCAGCAGCGTACAAGCGGGGGGCCACTACAATGAGCAGTTCTTC.

The sample holds one count of this clone. This rearrangement joins TRBV28 to TRBJ1-1; a possible D gene is TRBD1 (6 bases). V was cut by 3 bases and J by 1 base, with 15 bases left in between. This CDR3 spans 16 amino acids. Germline CDR1 MDHEN, CDR2 SYDVKM. The CDR3 here is CASSFLISTGNTEAFF. The CDR3 DNA reads as TGTGCCAGCAGTTTCCTTATCTCGACAGGGAACACTGAAGCTTTCTTT.

The rearrangement links TRBV15 to TRBJ1-2; 8 bases map to TRBD1. CDR1 is LNHNV and CDR2 is YYDKDF in the germline V gene (reference sequence). Unmatched junction bases numbered 6, after V lost 0 bases and J lost 6 bases. CDR3 length: 15 residues. CDR3 DNA: TGTGCCACCAGCAGAGATCCGGCGGGACAGGATGGCTACACCTTC. This encodes CATSRDPAGQDGYTF.

This rearrangement joins TRBV9 to TRBJ2-2; 12 bases agree with TRBD1. Per germline, CDR1 SGDLS and CDR2 YYNGEE. The CDR3 contains 16 residues. The V segment lost 2 bases and the J segment 7 bases; nucleotides outside the gene matches: 6. DNA of the CDR3: TGTGCCAGCAGCGTCGGGACAGGGGGCTTAGGCGGGGAGCTGTTTTTT. Its translation: CASSVGTGGLGGELFF.

The rearrangement joins TRBV6-6 to TRBJ1-2, with 8 nucleotides matching TRBD1. The CDR3 length is 16 residues. The junction had 13 bases not matched to a gene; V was cut back by 2 bases and J by 8 bases. Germline assignment: CDR1 MNHNY and CDR2 SVGAGI (reference sequence). CDR3: CASSYGNHQGARGYTF. CDR3 nucleotides: TGTGCCAGCAGTTACGGCAATCACCAGGGGGCGCGAGGCTACACCTTC.

This clone was picked up one time. The chain is built from TRBV19 and TRBJ2-2; D unresolved. This CDR3 contains 14 residues. The V gene lost 3 bases and the J gene lost 4 bases, with 9 bases spanning the gap. Germline V CDR1 and CDR2: LNHDA, SQIVND (reference sequence). The chain's CDR3 is CASSISGSTGELFF. CDR3 coding DNA: TGTGCCAGTAGTATCTCAGGAAGCACCGGGGAGCTGTTTTTT.

This clone was seen only once. V and J are TRBV5-1 and TRBJ2-7; perhaps TRBD2 as D (6 bases). CDR1 and CDR2 (germline): SGHRS, YFSETQ. The CDR3 length is 15 residues. V was pared by 1 base and J by 3 bases, with 14 bases between. In nucleotides, the CDR3 is TGCGCCAGCAGCTTGTCTCCGGGACTCAACTACGAGCAGTACTTC. Encoded protein: CASSLSPGLNYEQYF.

The genes are TRBV29-1 and TRBJ1-4, with TRBD1 matching over 9 bases. CDR3 length: 15 amino acids. The J segment lost 6 bases and the V segment lost 4 bases, leaving 9 bases of the junction unmatched. Germline V lookup: CDR1 SQVTM, CDR2 ANQGSEA. The CDR3 bases are TGCAGCGTTGGAGACAGGGGGAAGTTTGATGAAAAACTGTTTTTT. Amino acid sequence: CSVGDRGKFDEKLFF.

The chain is built from TRBV14 and TRBJ2-1; 7 nucleotides match TRBD2. The length of the CDR3 is 15 residues. V lost 1 base to trimming and J lost 5 bases; unmatched junction nucleotides: 5. The germline CDR1 and CDR2 sequences are SGHDN and FVKESK. CDR3 amino acids: CASSQGPGGDNEQFF. CDR3 bases: TGTGCCAGCAGCCAAGGGCCGGGGGGAGACAATGAGCAGTTCTTC.

The chain employs TRBV18 and TRBJ1-1; 8 bases agree with TRBD1. The germline CDR1 and CDR2 sequences are KGHSH and LQKENI. This CDR3 has 16 residues. The V segment lost 3 bases and the J segment 0 bases; nucleotides outside the gene matches: 6. The DNA of the CDR3 is TGTGCCAGCTCACCTTATACAGGGGGGGTGAACACTGAAGCTTTCTTT. Translating gives CASSPYTGGVNTEAFF.

This clone was recorded once. The chain carries TRBV28 and TRBJ2-7; 11 positions agree with TRBD1. V shed 6 bases, J shed 5 bases, and the junction held 9 bases outside the gene matches. CDR1 MDHEN and CDR2 SYDVKM come from the germline V gene. The CDR3 contains 15 residues. The CDR3 protein is CASSISGTGGDEQYF. In DNA form, the CDR3 reads TGTGCCAGCAGCATCTCCGGGACAGGGGGGGACGAGCAGTACTTC.

The V and J genes are TRBV11-2 and TRBJ2-7, with a possible D match to TRBD1 (5 bases). Trimming shortened V by 1 base and J by 0 bases, and 7 bases separated the two germline ends. The CDR3 spans 14 residues. Germline CDR1 SGHAT, CDR2 FQNNGV. The CDR3 is CASSLGQFSYEQYF. The CDR3 nucleotides read TGTGCCAGCAGCTTAGGACAGTTCTCCTACGAGCAGTACTTC.

J is TRBJ2-2 and V is TRBV4-2; D remains ambiguous. The CDR3 length is 15 residues. Germline V gives CDR1 LGHNA, CDR2 YNFKEQ. V was shortened by 0 bases and J by 4 bases, with 9 bases between the two germline ends. CDR3 in amino acids: CASSQDPGVTGELFF. The CDR3 region has the DNA TGTGCCAGCAGCCAAGATCCCGGTGTCACCGGGGAGCTGTTTTTT.

This rearrangement joins TRBV18 to TRBJ1-5; possible D gene TRBD1, 6 bases. CDR1 is KGHSH and CDR2 is LQKENI in the germline V gene. This CDR3 has 14 residues. Trimming pared 3 bases from V and 6 bases from J, leaving 12 bases between. CDR3 loop: CASSPERGSQPQHF. The CDR3, as DNA: TGTGCCAGCTCACCCGAGAGGGGGAGTCAGCCCCAGCATTTT. Full variable domain (rest looked up from reference TRBV18 and TRBJ1-5): NAGVMQNPRHLVRRRGQEARLRCSPMKGHSHVYWYRQLPEEGLKFMVYLQKENIIDESGMPKERFSAEFPKEGPSILRIQQVVRGDSAAYFCASSPERGSQPQHFGDGTRLSIL.

The V call is TRBV9, the J call TRBJ1-2; TRBD1 aligns across 10 bases. CDR3 length: 17 amino acids. After removal of 0 bases from V and 0 bases from J, the junction contained 5 bases not matched to a gene. The germline CDR1 and CDR2 sequences are SGDLS and YYNGEE. The CDR3 nucleotides read TGTGCCAGCAGCGTAGGGGGGGACAGGGGAGCTAACTATGGCTACACCTTC. Protein product: CASSVGGDRGANYGYTF.

CDR3 nucleotides: TGTGCCACCCGTGGAATCGGACAGGGGACCACTGGGGCCAACGTCCTGACTTTC. It codes for CATRGIGQGTTGANVLTF. The rearrangement joins TRBV2 to TRBJ2-6; 9 positions match TRBD1. The junction had 15 bases not matched to a gene; V was cut back by 10 bases and J by 2 bases. The germline V gene has CDR1 SNHLY and CDR2 FYNNEI. The CDR3 contains 18 residues.

V and J are TRBV29-1 and TRBJ2-7; D perhaps matches TRBD2 (5 bases). The CDR3 has 13 amino acids. V was cut by 4 bases and J by 4 bases, with 14 bases left in between. The germline gives CDR1 SQVTM, CDR2 ANQGSEA. In nucleotides, the CDR3 is TGCAGCGTTGTGGATCTTTCGGGGTACGAGCAGTACTTC. Its protein is CSVVDLSGYEQYF.

This chain links TRBV7-8 with TRBJ2-2, with D perhaps matching TRBD1 (6 bases). Germline lookup yields CDR1 SGHVS and CDR2 FQNEAQ. This CDR3 comprises 12 residues. The CDR3 here is CAVRGNTGELFF. In DNA, the CDR3 is TGTGCTGTCAGGGGGAACACCGGGGAGCTGTTTTTT.

The chain combines TRBV5-8 with TRBJ1-5, with TRBD1 matching 7 bases. The V gene end was trimmed by 1 base and the J gene end by 0 bases; junction bases not matched to a gene: 4. From germline, CDR1 is SGHTS and CDR2 YDEGEE. The CDR3 loop spans 16 amino acids. CDR3 sequence (DNA): TGTGCCAGCAGCTTGACCGGGACAGCTAGCAATCAGCCCCAGCATTTT. It codes for CASSLTGTASNQPQHF.

The chain has TRBV14 and TRBJ1-1; D is possibly TRBD1 (5 bases). V was trimmed by 3 bases and J by 0 bases, leaving 14 bases between them. This CDR3 comprises 16 residues. Germline CDR1 SGHDN, CDR2 FVKESK. In DNA form, the CDR3 reads TGTGCCAGCAGCCATGGCGAGGGACTCATGAACACTGAAGCTTTCTTT. This sequence encodes CASSHGEGLMNTEAFF.

The V call is TRBV6-1, the J call TRBJ1-5, with D unresolved. Germline V gene sequence: CDR1 MNHNS, CDR2 SASEGT. V lost 2 bases, J lost 2 bases, and 13 bases lay in between. The CDR3 contains 16 residues. CDR3 in DNA: TGTGCCAGCAGTGAAAGTACCCTATCGGGCAATCAGCCCCAGCATTTT. This codes for CASSESTLSGNQPQHF.

Only one count was recorded for this clone. The chain joins TRBV9 to TRBJ2-2; TRBD2 agrees at 8 bases. Germline-derived CDR1 and CDR2 are SGDLS and YYNGEE. The CDR3 runs 16 residues. Losses at the gene ends were 4 bases for V and 2 bases for J; bases not matched to a gene: 7. This CDR3 is CASSPPAGGNTGELFF. Here the CDR3 DNA reads TGTGCCAGCAGCCCCCCCGCGGGGGGAAACACCGGGGAGCTGTTTTTT.